This T cell receptor (beta chain) was found in a study of T-cell memory formation after mild COVID-19. Study summary: Clusters of TCRs were largely donor specific. Study outcomes and limitations: Among CD4+ contracting clones, most were CM and EM, and CD8+ ones EMRA. The study detected some responding clones in pre-infection memory, suggesting cross-reactive memory joined.

V lost 4 bases to trimming and J lost 8 bases; unmatched junction nucleotides: 10. This CDR3 has 17 residues. From germline, CDR1 is SGHRS and CDR2 YFSETQ. This clonotype was observed a handful of times. Its antigen is still unknown. TCR alpha and TCR beta cDNA libraries with sample barcodes and UMIs came from 5'RACE using constant-segment primers. MiXCR was run by TCRdb on the 5' RACE reads, yielding one entry per CDR3 protein. The table has around 390,000 distinct CDR3 sequences, approximately 15% seen once. This receptor was taken from a man aged 18 to 30 who had mild COVID-19 (a few samples of this study predate the infection). Cell type and time point are not known. The sample taken for sequencing was PBMCs or a T cell subset sorted from them (not recorded which). The V and J genes are TRBV5-1 and TRBJ2-1; 15 nucleotides line up with TRBD2. The CDR3 loop is CASSLGLAGGLGHEQFF. CDR3 DNA sequence: TGCGCCAGCAGCCTCGGACTAGCGGGGGGGCTTGGACATGAGCAGTTCTTC.